Each of the 32 T cell receptor beta chains below was sequenced from the same sample in a study of sequential checkpoint blockade in melanoma. Generated by immunoSEQ multiplex PCR, the TCRdb table keeps only in-frame clones and is missing some. The table includes roughly 23,000 clones, over 80% detected once. Treatment specified: randomized to nivolumab then ipilimumab (arm A) or the reverse (arm B). The source was CD8+ T cells sorted from blood (inferred from file names), collected from a patient given nivolumab and ipilimumab in sequence. All receptors derive from a human donor with melanoma.

The chain joins TRBV19 to TRBJ1-5; D perhaps matches TRBD1 (5 bases). The CDR3 loop spans 15 amino acids. V lost 0 bases and J 5 bases, leaving 11 bases between the germline ends. Germline V gene sequence: CDR1 LNHDA, CDR2 SQIVND (reference sequence). CDR3 amino acids: CASSIDGGGYQPQHF. CDR3 sequence (DNA): TGTGCCAGTAGTATAGATGGGGGGGGGTATCAGCCCCAGCATTTT. The complete variable domain, with remaining parts taken from reference TRBV19 and TRBJ1-5, reads DGGITQSPKYLFRKEGQNVTLSCEQNLNHDAMYWYRQDPGQGLRLIYYSQIVNDFQKGDIAEGYSVSREKKESFPLTVTSAQKNPTAFYLCASSIDGGGYQPQHFGDGTRLSIL.

The chain uses TRBV7-6 and TRBJ2-1; 8 bases match TRBD2. Germline V gene data show CDR1 as SGHVS and CDR2 as FNYEAQ. This CDR3 is 16 amino acids long. V was clipped by 1 base and J by 8 bases; unmatched bases: 10. This CDR3 is CASSLVRGGRQHEQFF. The CDR3 DNA follows: TGTGCCAGCAGCTTAGTACGGGGCGGGAGGCAGCATGAGCAGTTCTTC.

The gene calls are TRBV5-6 and TRBJ1-1, with D unclear. This CDR3 spans 14 amino acids. Germline assignment: CDR1 SGHDT and CDR2 YYEEEE. Trimming pared 3 bases from V and 4 bases from J, leaving 13 bases between. CDR3 in DNA: TGTGCCAGCAGCTCCAAGTTTCGGAGCACTGAAGCTTTCTTT. It encodes CASSSKFRSTEAFF. The full variable domain, completed using reference TRBV5-6 and TRBJ1-1, is DAGVTQSPTHLIKTRGQQVTLRCSPKSGHDTVSWYQQALGQGPQFIFQYYEEEERQRGNFPDRFSGHQFPNYSSELNVNALLLGDSALYLCASSSKFRSTEAFFGQGTRLTVV.

This clone was observed a handful of times. The rearrangement links TRBV19 to TRBJ2-2, with a tentative D call TRBD1 (6 bases). Between the trimmed V and J ends, which lost 5 bases and 6 bases, there was a span of 16 bases. Germline V gene data show CDR1 as LNHDA and CDR2 as SQIVND (reference sequence). The CDR3 is 15 residues long. In nucleotides, the CDR3 is TGTGCCAGTAGTGGGGGACACTCGGAGGCCGGGGAGCTGTTTTTT. Translated, it gives CASSGGHSEAGELFF.

In its sample, this clone was seen a few times. The chain uses TRBV13 and TRBJ1-2; D remains unclear. Germline V lookup: CDR1 PRHDT, CDR2 FYEKMQ (reference sequence). The CDR3 is 14 residues long. V shed 6 bases and J shed 3 bases, with 14 bases lying between them. The DNA of the CDR3 is TGTGCCAGCAGGGTACAGCTAAATTACTATGGCTACACCTTC. It translates to CASRVQLNYYGYTF.

The gene calls are TRBV7-9 and TRBJ2-7; 7 bases agree with TRBD2. The CDR3 totals 12 residues. With V trimmed by 4 bases and J by 4 bases, 1 base remained unmatched. Looked up from germline, CDR1 is SEHNR and CDR2 is FQNEAQ (reference sequence). The CDR3 region is CASSWGGYEQYF. Written as DNA, the CDR3 is TGTGCCAGCAGCTGGGGGGGTTACGAGCAGTACTTC. The full variable domain, in which reference TRBV7-9 and TRBJ2-7 provide the parts outside the CDR3, is DTGVSQNPRHKITKRGQNVTFRCDPISEHNRLYWYRQTLGQGPEFLTYFQNEAQLEKSRLLSDRFSAERPKGSFSTLEIQRTEQGDSAMYLCASSWGGYEQYFGPGTRLTVT.

The sample holds one count of this clone. J is TRBJ2-1 and V is TRBV10-3, with a possible D match to TRBD1 (6 bases). V lost 0 bases to trimming and J lost 2 bases, with 11 bases between them. This CDR3 has 16 amino acids. Germline CDR1 reads ENHRY; CDR2 reads SYGVKD. The CDR3 DNA sequence: TGTGCCATCAGTGAGTCATGGGACAAGACCTACAATGAGCAGTTCTTC. Translating it yields CAISESWDKTYNEQFF.

The chain employs TRBV15 and TRBJ1-4; D is possibly TRBD1 (5 bases). Germline V gives CDR1 LNHNV, CDR2 YYDKDF (reference sequence). The CDR3 extends over 12 amino acids. V shed 8 bases and J shed 12 bases, with 16 bases lying between them. DNA for the CDR3: TGTGCCACCCGGGGGGGTGGGATTGAACTGTTTTTT. Translated: CATRGGGIELFF.

The chain links TRBV7-9 to TRBJ1-2; 7 bases map to TRBD1. Unmatched junction bases numbered 9, after V lost 1 base and J lost 7 bases. The CDR3 consists of 15 residues. CDR1 SEHNR and CDR2 FQNEAQ come from the germline V gene (reference sequence). CDR3 DNA: TGTGCCAGCAGCTTAGGCCAGGGGGGCAGAGGTGGCTACACCTTC. It translates to CASSLGQGGRGGYTF. The full variable domain, rest sourced from reference TRBV7-9 and TRBJ1-2, is DTGVSQNPRHKITKRGQNVTFRCDPISEHNRLYWYRQTLGQGPEFLTYFQNEAQLEKSRLLSDRFSAERPKGSFSTLEIQRTEQGDSAMYLCASSLGQGGRGGYTFGSGTRLTVV.

Sample share makes this clone medium-sized. The rearrangement links TRBV6-5 to TRBJ2-7, with D maybe TRBD1 (5 bases). The CDR3 loop spans 14 amino acids. Germline lookup yields CDR1 MNHEY and CDR2 SVGAGI. Trimming took 6 bases from V and 6 from J, leaving 18 bases between them. CDR3 in DNA: TGTGCCAGCAGCCCGGACATGGCGGTAGGCGAGCAGTACTTC. As protein: CASSPDMAVGEQYF.

The V call is TRBV28, the J call TRBJ1-1; weak D call: TRBD1 (5 bases). Germline V CDR1 and CDR2: MDHEN, SYDVKM. This CDR3 has 13 residues. Trimming stripped 8 bases from V and 1 base from J, with 11 bases between. The CDR3 coding sequence is TGTGCCAGCGGGGACTTTTCGAACACTGAAGCTTTCTTT. It encodes CASGDFSNTEAFF.

The chain uses TRBV27 and TRBJ2-1, with TRBD2 matching over 8 bases. Germline trimming cut 6 bases from V and 7 bases from J; bases unmatched to any gene: 5. The CDR3 length is 13 residues. Germline V gene lookup returns CDR1 MNHEY and CDR2 SMNVEV (reference sequence). The DNA for the CDR3 is TGTGCCAGCAGCGGGAGGGCCGGGAATGAGCAGTTCTTC. It codes for CASSGRAGNEQFF.

J is TRBJ2-7 and V is TRBV19, with TRBD2 identical over 10 bases. The germline CDR1 and CDR2 sequences are LNHDA and SQIVND (reference sequence). V dropped 5 bases and J dropped 2; count of bases not matched to a gene: 0. The length of the CDR3 is 13 residues. This CDR3 reads CASSGTSAYEQYF. In nucleotides, the CDR3 is TGTGCCAGTAGTGGGACTAGCGCCTACGAGCAGTACTTC.

This clone was seen a single time. The genes are TRBV15 and TRBJ2-7; 7 bases are shared with TRBD2. The CDR3 runs 15 residues. J was trimmed by 2 bases and V by 0 bases; bases with no gene match: 4. In germline, CDR1 is LNHNV, CDR2 YYDKDF (reference sequence). CDR3 sequence reads: CATSRERGSTYEQYF. In DNA form, the CDR3 reads TGTGCCACCAGCAGAGAGCGGGGGTCTACCTACGAGCAGTACTTC.

The chain recombines TRBV30 with TRBJ1-1; D may be TRBD1 (5 bases). The CDR3 is 13 amino acids. Germline CDR1 and CDR2: GTSNPN and SVGIG (reference sequence). Trimming removed 0 bases at V and 5 bases at J, with 10 bases between. CDR3 protein: CAWSVMGGTEAFF. The CDR3 DNA follows: TGTGCCTGGAGTGTAATGGGGGGAACTGAAGCTTTCTTT.

This clone came up once. The CDR3 here is CASSESTALDTEAFF. The CDR3 DNA sequence: TGCGCCAGCAGTGAGTCTACCGCGTTGGACACTGAAGCTTTCTTT. The gene calls are TRBV10-1 and TRBJ1-1; no clear D. CDR3 length equals 15 residues. Germline V CDR1 and CDR2: WNHNN, SYGVQD (reference sequence). Trimming shortened V by 0 bases and J by 3 bases, and 11 bases separated the two germline ends.

V and J are TRBV13 and TRBJ2-7, with 9 bases fitting TRBD1. In germline, CDR1 is PRHDT, CDR2 FYEKMQ (reference sequence). CDR3 length: 15 residues. With V trimmed by 5 bases and J by 2 bases, 7 bases remained unmatched. Here the CDR3 DNA reads TGTGCCAGCAGCAAAACAGGGGGCGCCGCCTACGAGCAGTACTTC. Its protein is CASSKTGGAAYEQYF.

The chain couples TRBV19 to TRBJ2-7; 8 bases line up with TRBD1. J lost 0 bases, V lost 5 bases, and 6 bases had no gene match. Looked up from germline, CDR1 is LNHDA and CDR2 is SQIVND (reference sequence). The CDR3 is 15 residues long. The CDR3 sequence: CASSSRTGLSYEQYF. CDR3 DNA: TGTGCCAGTAGTTCAAGGACAGGGCTCTCCTACGAGCAGTACTTC.

CDR3 coding DNA: TGTGCCAGCAGCGTGACTAGCGGGCATGAGCAGTTCTTC. Translating it yields CASSVTSGHEQFF. V and J are TRBV9 and TRBJ2-1, with 10 nucleotides matching TRBD2. Per the germline V gene, CDR1 is SGDLS and CDR2 is YYNGEE. Unmatched junction bases numbered 1, after V lost 2 bases and J lost 8 bases. The CDR3 is made up of 13 amino acids.

This clone was seen only a few times. The chain carries TRBV4-3 and TRBJ2-1; no firm D call. Germline V CDR1 and CDR2: LGHNA, YSLEER. The CDR3 runs to 14 residues. The ends were cut back, 2 bases at V and 4 bases at J, with 9 bases in the middle. CDR3 bases: TGCGCCAGCAGCCAACGTAACGGGTACAATGAGCAGTTCTTC. As protein: CASSQRNGYNEQFF.

V is TRBV4-3 and J is TRBJ1-2; no reliable D call. Germline V gene lookup returns CDR1 LGHNA and CDR2 YSLEER. There are 15 residues in the CDR3. V dropped 1 base and J dropped 6 bases, with 15 bases sitting between them. In DNA, the CDR3 is TGCGCCAGCAGCCAAGTCTATGCAGCGAAGAATGGCTACACCTTC. It translates to CASSQVYAAKNGYTF.

This sequence joins TRBV7-9 and TRBJ2-2; the D gene is possibly TRBD1 (5 bases). Germline CDR1 is SEHNR and CDR2 is FQNEAQ (reference sequence). V was shortened by 5 bases and J by 5 bases, with 9 bases between the two germline ends. The CDR3 covers 13 residues. For the CDR3, the DNA is TGTGCCAGCAGCCTTGACAGTACCGGGGAGCTGTTTTTT. The encoded protein is CASSLDSTGELFF.

V gene TRBV4-3 combines with J gene TRBJ2-1, with 10 nucleotides matching TRBD2. Germline lookup yields CDR1 LGHNA and CDR2 YSLEER. Trimming took 3 bases from V and 10 from J; bases not matched to a gene: 15. This CDR3 is built from 17 residues. The DNA for the CDR3 is TGCGCCAGCAGCCAGGAACTGAGCGGGGGGGCCATCGGGGAGCAGTTCTTC. This gives the protein CASSQELSGGAIGEQFF.

The chain has TRBV7-9 and TRBJ2-7, with TRBD2 as a possible D gene (5 bases). V lost 5 bases and J lost 7, with 9 bases in between. The germline V gene has CDR1 SEHNR and CDR2 FQNEAQ (reference sequence). The CDR3 runs to 11 residues. CDR3 DNA sequence: TGTGCCAGCAGCGGAGGTGGTGAGCAGTACTTC. It encodes CASSGGGEQYF. The full variable domain, rest sourced from reference TRBV7-9 and TRBJ2-7, is DTGVSQNPRHKITKRGQNVTFRCDPISEHNRLYWYRQTLGQGPEFLTYFQNEAQLEKSRLLSDRFSAERPKGSFSTLEIQRTEQGDSAMYLCASSGGGEQYFGPGTRLTVT.

The chain is built from TRBV4-3 and TRBJ1-2; weak D call: TRBD1 (5 bases). The CDR3 extends over 15 amino acids. Germline V gives CDR1 LGHNA, CDR2 YSLEER. The V gene lost 1 base and the J gene lost 0 bases, with 9 bases spanning the gap. The CDR3 DNA is TGCGCCAGCAGCCAAGCCCAGGGCACTAACTATGGCTACACCTTC. Translated: CASSQAQGTNYGYTF.

V and J are TRBV5-1 and TRBJ2-7; 7 positions match TRBD1. Germline CDR1 SGHRS, CDR2 YFSETQ. With 5 bases clipped from V and 2 bases from J, the junction kept 7 bases outside the gene matches. CDR3 length: 14 residues. This CDR3 reads CASSVGQGAYEQYF. The CDR3 DNA reads TGCGCCAGCAGTGTAGGTCAGGGGGCCTACGAGCAGTACTTC.

By sample share, this clone is medium-sized (0.01 to 0.1%). Here the CDR3 reads CASSITGGYGYTF. In DNA, the CDR3 is TGTGCCAGTAGTATAACAGGGGGCTATGGCTACACCTTC. J is TRBJ1-2 and V is TRBV19; 8 nucleotides match TRBD1. The germline gives CDR1 LNHDA, CDR2 SQIVND (reference sequence). V lost 2 bases and J lost 4; bases outside the gene matches: 0. This CDR3 is built from 13 residues.

The V and J genes are TRBV6-6 and TRBJ1-2; D possibly corresponds to TRBD1 (5 bases). The CDR3 covers 15 residues. Trimming stripped 8 bases from V and 0 bases from J, with 16 bases between. Germline assignment: CDR1 MNHNY and CDR2 SVGAGI (reference sequence). CDR3 loop: CASPAGEAPNYGYTF. The CDR3 DNA sequence: TGTGCCAGCCCGGCGGGGGAGGCTCCTAACTATGGCTACACCTTC.

This chain uses TRBV5-6 with TRBJ2-1, with 11 bases that match TRBD2. The CDR3 contains 15 residues. J was trimmed by 4 bases and V by 0 bases; bases with no gene match: 0. Germline V gene sequence: CDR1 SGHDT, CDR2 YYEEEE. The CDR3 bases are TGTGCCAGCAGCTTGGCTAGCGGGAGGTACAATGAGCAGTTCTTC. As protein: CASSLASGRYNEQFF.

The chain has TRBV7-9 and TRBJ2-3, with D maybe TRBD2 (6 bases). Trimming stripped 5 bases from V and 2 bases from J, with 14 bases between. The V gene's germline CDR1 is SEHNR and CDR2 FQNEAQ (reference sequence). The CDR3 runs to 15 residues. CDR3 nucleotides: TGTGCCAGCAGCCCCTGGGCGGGGAACACAGATACGCAGTATTTT. The encoded protein is CASSPWAGNTDTQYF.

This clone was detected only a few times. The chain combines TRBV11-2 with TRBJ2-6; D is uncertain. The CDR3 sequence is 15 residues long. From germline, CDR1 is SGHAT and CDR2 FQNNGV. The V end lost 0 bases, the J end lost 2 bases, and 5 bases lay between the germline ends. CDR3 in DNA: TGTGCCAGCAGCTTAGACGTTACTGGGGCCAACGTCCTGACTTTC. It yields the protein CASSLDVTGANVLTF.

This chain joins TRBV5-6 and TRBJ1-1; D gene unclear. Looked up from germline, CDR1 is SGHDT and CDR2 is YYEEEE. Trimming pared 0 bases from V and 1 base from J, leaving 7 bases between. The CDR3 extends over 14 amino acids. Here the CDR3 reads CASSLAGENTEAFF. In DNA, the CDR3 is TGTGCCAGCAGCTTGGCCGGGGAGAACACTGAAGCTTTCTTT.